This paragraph reports one TCR beta chain. The antigen remains undetermined. Profiled with immunoSEQ multiplex PCR; TCRdb holds only in-frame clones, not every one. This table has 110,000 or so clones, roughly 84% appearing once. Germline loops: CDR1 LGHNA, CDR2 YSLEER. This CDR3 spans 16 amino acids. The V and J ends lost 0 bases and 4 bases respectively, with 15 bases between them. Researchers grouped second doses given at about 4 or about 12 weeks into one pool. The sample belongs to a study of T cell responses to AZD1222 COVID-19 vaccine. The study's findings and limits: Among AZD1222 vaccinees, only six or seven were seropositive at baseline. Among the donors, most were white British and more were female, and clonal diversity was possibly underestimated. With dominance at 160-218 and 743-854, vaccine-associated CD4 TCRs spanned spike.

The starting material was peripheral blood, obtained 28 days after the second AZD1222 dose. The chain carries TRBV4-3 and TRBJ1-1; D gene uncertain. This sequence was found in an adult who received the AZD1222 COVID-19 vaccine. The CDR3 DNA follows: TGCGCCAGCAGCCAAGATAGAGGGATCTACGGCACTGAAGCTTTCTTT. Protein product: CASSQDRGIYGTEAFF.